This record looks at one T cell receptor beta chain sequence and its context. Trimming stripped 5 bases from V and 2 bases from J, with 9 bases between. Germline V lookup: CDR1 SGHAT, CDR2 FQNNGV. The CDR3 totals 14 residues. The data derive from a study of CD8 T cells in Susac syndrome. With random hexamers, reverse transcription was performed on about 0.5 to 1 ug of RNA. TCRdb called the immunoSEQ multiplex PCR reads again in MiXCR, with one record for every CDR3 protein. Of about 150,000 distinct CDR3 sequences in the sample, 90% to 95% were seen once. The TCR originated in a human donor with multiple sclerosis. This sequence joins TRBV11-2 and TRBJ2-2; D gene unclear. Sequencing input: CD8+ T cells from PBMCs. The CDR3 reads CASSMVANTGELFF. CDR3 nucleotides: TGTGCCAGCAGCATGGTAGCTAACACCGGGGAGCTGTTTTTT.